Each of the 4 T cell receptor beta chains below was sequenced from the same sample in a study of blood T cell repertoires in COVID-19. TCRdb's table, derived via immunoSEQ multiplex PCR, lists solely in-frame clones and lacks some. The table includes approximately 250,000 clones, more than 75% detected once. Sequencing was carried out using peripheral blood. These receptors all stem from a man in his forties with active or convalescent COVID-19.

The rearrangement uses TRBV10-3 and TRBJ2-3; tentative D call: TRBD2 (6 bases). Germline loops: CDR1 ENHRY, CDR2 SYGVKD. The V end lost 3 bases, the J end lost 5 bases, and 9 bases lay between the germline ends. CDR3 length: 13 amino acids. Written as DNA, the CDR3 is TGTGCCATCAGTGACCGACTAGAAGATACGCAGTATTTT. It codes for CAISDRLEDTQYF.

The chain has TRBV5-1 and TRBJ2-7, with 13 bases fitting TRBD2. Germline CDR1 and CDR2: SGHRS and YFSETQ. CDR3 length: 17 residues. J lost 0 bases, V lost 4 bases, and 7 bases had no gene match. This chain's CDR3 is CASSQFGTSGNSYEQYF. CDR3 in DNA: TGCGCCAGCAGCCAATTCGGGACTAGCGGGAACTCCTACGAGCAGTACTTC.

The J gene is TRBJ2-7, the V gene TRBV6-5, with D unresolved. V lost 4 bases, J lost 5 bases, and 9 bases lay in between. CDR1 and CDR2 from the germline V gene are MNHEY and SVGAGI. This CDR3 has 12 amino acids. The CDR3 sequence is CASSSGWDEQYF. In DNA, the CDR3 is TGTGCCAGCAGTTCCGGGTGGGACGAGCAGTACTTC.

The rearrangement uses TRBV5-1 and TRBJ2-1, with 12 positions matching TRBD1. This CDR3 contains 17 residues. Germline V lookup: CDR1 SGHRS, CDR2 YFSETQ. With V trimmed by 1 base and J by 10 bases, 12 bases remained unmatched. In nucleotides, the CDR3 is TGCGCCAGCAGCTTGACTCCACCGGGACAGGGGGCGGGAGAGCAGTTCTTC. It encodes CASSLTPPGQGAGEQFF.